There are a few counts of the clone carrying this TCR beta chain. These data are taken from a study of PD-1 blockade in classical Hodgkin lymphoma. Study-level background: Patients had nivolumab dosed at 3 mg/kg, delivered intravenously every 2 weeks.

V lost 6 bases to trimming and J lost 3 bases, with 11 bases between them. Per the germline V gene, CDR1 is MNHNS and CDR2 is SASEGT. This CDR3 comprises 13 residues. Measured with immunoSEQ multiplex PCR; TCRdb has only the in-frame clones, and not every one. The sample holds tens of thousands of clones, 55% to 80% seen once. Specified time point: cycle 4 day 1 (C4D1), after 6 weeks of nivolumab. Patients all relapsed after autologous stem cell transplantation, and there was variation in brentuximab vedotin exposure. The chain employs TRBV6-1 and TRBJ1-2, with D unclear. Sequenced here: peripheral blood mononuclear cells (PBMCs), sampled before the fourth cycle of nivolumab. The clonotype originates from a human donor with classical Hodgkin lymphoma. Here the CDR3 DNA reads TGTGCCAGCAGGGCAGATACGGACTATGGCTACACCTTC. It translates to CASRADTDYGYTF.